This T cell receptor beta chain was observed in a study of control samples from healthy donors and cancer patients. Profiled with immunoSEQ multiplex PCR; TCRdb holds only in-frame clones, not every one. The sample gives about 200,000 clones, over 80% of which show up once; about 2% is in the top ten. The CDR3 totals 15 residues. V was trimmed by 1 base and J by 5 bases, leaving 11 bases between them. CDR1 is SGHNT and CDR2 is YENEEA in the germline V gene. The source of this sequence is a man younger than 40 in good health. The specimen sequenced was blood. The chain has TRBV11-3 and TRBJ2-2; the D gene is possibly TRBD1 (5 bases). CDR3 loop: CASSLVQGRTGELFF. As DNA, the CDR3 is TGTGCCAGCAGCTTAGTCCAGGGAAGGACCGGGGAGCTGTTTTTT.